This T cell receptor (beta chain) was found in a study of cytomegalovirus exposure and HLA in healthy donors. Whole-study context: Of approximately 400 genotyped donors, approximately 80% clustered with self-reported Caucasian donors.

A word on this clone: Its antigen is undetermined.

The CDR3 contains 13 residues. Trimming stripped 7 bases from V and 8 bases from J, with 14 bases between. The V gene's germline CDR1 is MGHRA and CDR2 YSYEKL. Notes on the study in general: Immune exposure data for these donors was limited to CMV serostatus.

A multiplex PCR was run with 60 Vbeta primers and 13 Jbeta primers. Libraries were prepared by immunoSEQ multiplex PCR; TCRdb keeps only in-frame clonotypes and omits some of them. The sample records 110,000 to 150,000 clones, roughly 77% being singletons. Input material: PBMCs. This receptor was taken from a female donor in good health and CMV-seronegative. The chain links TRBV4-1 to TRBJ1-4; D perhaps matches TRBD1 (5 bases). The CDR3 is CASKGGVKEKLFF. CDR3 nucleotides: TGCGCCAGCAAGGGAGGGGTTAAGGAAAAACTGTTTTTT.